These T cell receptor beta chains were read from a single sample in a study of blood T cells in healthy people across ages. TCRdb re-called the 5' RACE reads with MiXCR, one entry per CDR3 protein. Seen here are about 2 million distinct CDR3 sequences, around half observed once, and the top ten hold roughly 2.1%. Sequencing input: blood. The receptors were sampled from a woman aged 35 to 49 in good health. Both conserved end residues are part of each CDR3. A D gene is named only where the DNA matches it firmly. A clone size is listed for some rows: how often the clone was seen (once, few, many), or a class if it is expanded.

.	.	TRBV4-2	TRBJ1-1	CASSQPSLNTEAFF	TGTGCCAGCAGCCAACCGAGCTTGAACACTGAAGCTTTCTTT
.	.	TRBV20-1	TRBJ1-2	CSARGSLVNYGYTF	TGCAGTGCTAGAGGGTCCCTGGTCAACTATGGCTACACCTTC
.	.	TRBV7-2	TRBJ2-3	CASSLIVRSFTDTQYF	TGTGCCAGCAGCCTCATCGTCAGGAGCTTCACAGATACGCAGTATTTT
.	.	TRBV7-9	TRBJ2-5	CASGGATETQYF	TGTGCCAGCGGGGGGGCCACAGAGACCCAGTACTTC
.	.	TRBV6-5	TRBJ2-1	CASSLPGKREQFF	TGTGCCAGCAGTTTACCGGGGAAAAGGGAGCAGTTCTTC
.	.	TRBV5-1	TRBJ2-1	CASSLRPANYNEQFF	TGCGCCAGCAGCTTGCGACCCGCAAACTACAATGAGCAGTTCTTC
.	.	TRBV20-1	TRBJ2-1	CSALRGGNEQFF	TGCAGTGCTTTGAGGGGAGGCAATGAGCAGTTCTTC
.	.	TRBV4-2	TRBJ1-1	CASSQDGPGAEAFF	TGTGCCAGCAGCCAAGATGGGCCAGGGGCTGAAGCTTTCTTT
TRBD2	few	TRBV5-1	TRBJ2-3	CASSLDPGLAGATDTQYF	TGCGCCAGCAGCTTGGATCCGGGCCTAGCGGGGGCCACAGATACGCAGTATTTT
TRBD2	.	TRBV6-6	TRBJ2-3	CASSYGSRGADTQYF	TGTGCCAGCAGTTACGGCTCCCGGGGGGCAGATACGCAGTATTTT
.	many	TRBV20-1	TRBJ2-7	CSASDRYEQYF	TGCAGTGCATCCGACCGGTACGAGCAGTACTTC
TRBD1	.	TRBV6-2/TRBV6-3	TRBJ2-5	CASSYDRGRQETQYF	TGTGCCAGCAGCTACGACAGGGGGCGACAAGAGACCCAGTACTTC
TRBD1	.	TRBV7-9	TRBJ1-2	CASSLASRDRAYGYTF	TGTGCCAGCAGCTTAGCCTCCCGGGACAGGGCCTATGGCTACACCTTC
.	.	TRBV27	TRBJ2-7	CASSDGSAGRELLDSYEQYF	TGTGCCAGCAGTGACGGGTCGGCAGGGCGCGAACTCCTGGACTCCTACGAGCAGTACTTC
TRBD2	.	TRBV9	TRBJ2-1	CASSPLTSAFNEQFF	TGTGCCAGCAGCCCCTTAACTAGCGCCTTCAATGAGCAGTTCTTC
.	.	TRBV12-3/TRBV12-4	TRBJ2-5	CASSFSGLEQETQYF	TGTGCCAGCAGTTTTTCCGGCTTGGAACAAGAGACCCAGTACTTC
.	.	TRBV13	TRBJ2-5	CASSRTAQEWETQYF	TGTGCCAGCAGCCGGACCGCACAAGAGTGGGAGACCCAGTACTTC
TRBD2	.	TRBV6-2/TRBV6-3	TRBJ2-7	CASSYGTSGGFYEQYF	TGTGCCAGCAGTTACGGGACTAGCGGGGGGTTCTACGAGCAGTACTTC
TRBD2	few	TRBV7-9	TRBJ2-6	CASSLDGTRDSGANVLTF	TGTGCCAGCAGCTTAGATGGGACTAGGGACTCTGGGGCCAACGTCCTGACTTTC
.	.	TRBV4-3	TRBJ1-2	CASSQDQRGGGYTF	TGCGCCAGCAGCCAAGATCAGAGGGGTGGAGGCTACACCTTC
.	few	TRBV20-1	TRBJ2-7	CSARLGRENNEQYF	TGCAGTGCTAGACTCGGGCGCGAAAACAATGAGCAGTACTTC
.	.	TRBV7-9	TRBJ2-3	CASSPPLVTDTQYF	TGTGCCAGCAGCCCGCCTTTGGTCACAGATACGCAGTATTTT
.	.	TRBV5-1	TRBJ2-1	CASVRTQGYNNEQFF	TGCGCCAGCGTCAGAACCCAGGGCTACAACAATGAGCAGTTCTTC
.	.	TRBV10-3	TRBJ2-7	CAIRPGAQESQYF	TGTGCCATCAGACCCGGGGCCCAAGAGTCCCAGTACTTC
TRBD1	.	TRBV4-2	TRBJ1-4	CASSHGTGLEKLFF	TGTGCCAGCAGTCACGGGACAGGGCTTGAAAAACTGTTTTTT
.	few	TRBV7-2	TRBJ1-6	CASSLAWRQPDSPLHF	TGTGCCAGCAGCTTAGCGTGGCGACAGCCCGATTCACCCCTCCACTTT
TRBD1	.	TRBV27	TRBJ2-7	CASSRTGLDEQYF	TGTGCCAGCAGTCGGACAGGGCTGGACGAGCAGTACTTC
.	.	TRBV11-2	TRBJ1-2	CASSLDPNRGGNYGYTF	TGTGCCAGCAGCTTAGATCCGAATCGCGGGGGGAACTATGGCTACACCTTC
TRBD2	few	TRBV14	TRBJ2-1	CASSPSSPLTGLARNEQFF	TGTGCCAGCAGCCCTTCATCACCTCTAACGGGACTAGCACGCAATGAGCAGTTCTTC
.	.	TRBV28	TRBJ2-1	CASSLSPLATKRNEQFF	TGTGCCAGCAGTTTATCCCCTCTAGCAACCAAAAGGAATGAGCAGTTCTTC
.	.	TRBV10-2	TRBJ2-7	CASTDRTQSYEQYF	TGCGCCAGCACCGACAGGACACAGTCCTACGAGCAGTACTTC
.	once	TRBV20-1	TRBJ1-6	CSAMTLYNSPLHF	TGCAGTGCTATGACCCTGTATAATTCACCCCTCCACTTT
TRBD2	.	TRBV20-1	TRBJ2-3	CSALSPSGATDTQYF	TGCAGTGCTCTGAGTCCTAGCGGGGCCACAGATACGCAGTATTTT
.	few	TRBV6-2/TRBV6-3	TRBJ2-7	CATNRPGGSSYEQYF	TGTGCCACAAATCGCCCTGGGGGGAGCTCCTACGAGCAGTACTTC
.	few	TRBV6-2/TRBV6-3	TRBJ2-7	CASSYQGFDLAEQYF	TGTGCCAGCAGTTACCAGGGGTTCGACTTAGCCGAGCAGTACTTC
TRBD1	.	TRBV4-2	TRBJ1-2	CASSHLGQAVYGYTF	TGTGCCAGCAGCCATCTAGGACAGGCCGTCTATGGCTACACCTTC
.	few	TRBV7-2	TRBJ2-1	CASSYRDPGKGEQFF	TGTGCCAGCAGCTATCGGGACCCTGGGAAGGGTGAGCAGTTCTTC